These 8 T cell receptor beta chains were sequenced from one sample in a study of T-cell reconstitution after alpha-beta-depleted transplantation in children. Unique molecular identifiers were incorporated when the TCRbeta library was constructed. TCRdb ran MiXCR on the PCR reads and lists one entry per CDR3 protein. The table includes just under 350,000 distinct CDR3 sequences, around 15% detected once. The sample consisted of PBMCs, mostly from graft donor cells, taken 360 days after TCRalphabeta/CD19-depleted stem cell transplant. Receptors were obtained from a male patient aged 2-9 years who had a stem cell transplant for acute lymphoblastic leukemia, so the T cells may come from the graft donor.

In its sample, this clonotype was seen a few times. In this CDR3 the conserved last residue, phenylalanine or tryptophan, is missing, so a read error is likely. It is unclear where the CDR3 begins or ends on the DNA, so no DNA is shown, and the CDR3 is as TCRdb lists it. The chain has TRBV29-1 and TRBJ2-1; TRBD1 is the table's D call and was not checked against the DNA. Germline CDR1 reads SQVTM; CDR2 reads ANQGSEA. The CDR3 comprises 12 residues, both ends counted. The CDR3 sequence: CSVDPSGRGGGI.

This chain connects TRBV2 to TRBJ2-4; possibly TRBD1 or TRBD2 for D (6 bases each). The CDR3 is made up of 15 amino acids. Trimming took off 7 bases at V and 0 bases at J, with 13 bases between the two ends. The germline CDR1 and CDR2 sequences are SNHLY and FYNNEI. CDR3: CASTPEGVAKNIQYF. In DNA form, the CDR3 reads TGTGCCAGCACCCCGGAGGGGGTAGCCAAAAACATTCAGTACTTC.

This clonotype turned up a few times. The chain uses TRBV12-3 or TRBV12-4 and TRBJ2-5, with 10 positions matching TRBD2. Germline trimming cut 6 bases from V and 5 bases from J; bases unmatched to any gene: 9. There are 15 residues in the CDR3. The CDR3 bases are TGTGCCAGCAGCCCCCAAGCGGGAGGGTGGGAGACCCAGTACTTC. It codes for CASSPQAGGWETQYF.

Only a few counts were recorded for this clonotype. The V and J genes are TRBV28 and TRBJ1-1; D possibly corresponds to TRBD1 (5 bases). This CDR3 has 14 amino acids. V lost 7 bases to trimming and J lost 0 bases, with 12 bases between them. The V gene's germline CDR1 is MDHEN and CDR2 SYDVKM. The CDR3 sequence: CASTPGTLNTEAFF. CDR3 in DNA: TGTGCCAGCACCCCCGGGACCCTGAACACTGAAGCTTTCTTT.

The chain employs TRBV6-5 and TRBJ2-3; 14 bases fit TRBD2. Per the germline V gene, CDR1 is MNHEY and CDR2 is SVGAGI. The CDR3 length is 15 residues. The trim removed 4 bases at V and 4 bases at J, leaving 1 base unmatched. CDR3 amino acids: CASSWTSGRPDTQYF. The DNA for the CDR3 is TGTGCCAGCAGTTGGACTAGCGGGAGGCCAGATACGCAGTATTTT.

This clonotype was detected only a few times. The chain has TRBV28 and TRBJ2-7; 14 nucleotides align to TRBD2. V was pared by 6 bases and J by 3 bases, with 4 bases of the junction left unmatched. The CDR3 sequence is 15 residues long. CDR1 and CDR2 (germline): MDHEN, SYDVKM. CDR3 amino acids: CASRAGLAGDYEQYF. The CDR3 nucleotides are TGTGCCAGCAGAGCGGGACTAGCGGGAGACTACGAGCAGTACTTC.

With regard to this clonotype: Germline is not matched at one junction end, which may reflect a read error. CDR3 amino acids: CASSSGAGSSYNEQFF. The DNA of the CDR3 is TGTGCTAGCAGCTCAGGCGCGGGAAGCTCCTACAATGAGCAGTTCTTC. The chain is built from TRBV7-7 and TRBJ2-1, with D tentatively TRBD2 (6 bases). Germline lookup yields CDR1 SSHAT and CDR2 FNYEAQ (reference sequence). The CDR3 extends over 16 amino acids. Filled out from reference TRBV7-7 and TRBJ2-1, the complete variable domain reads GAGVSQSPRYKVTKRGQDVTLRCDPISSHATLYWYQQALGQGPEFLTYFNYEAQPDKSGLPSDRFSAERPEGSISTLTIQRTEQRDSAMYRCASSSGAGSSYNEQFFGPGTRLTVL.

This clonotype was found many times. The chain employs TRBV7-9 and TRBJ1-6, with a weak D call TRBD1 (5 bases). Trimming stripped 5 bases from V and 8 bases from J, with 10 bases between. The CDR3 contains 13 residues. Germline V gene data show CDR1 as SEHNR and CDR2 as FQNEAQ (reference sequence). The CDR3 is CASSRQSDSPLHF. Written as DNA, the CDR3 is TGTGCCAGCAGCCGACAGTCAGATTCACCCCTCCACTTT.